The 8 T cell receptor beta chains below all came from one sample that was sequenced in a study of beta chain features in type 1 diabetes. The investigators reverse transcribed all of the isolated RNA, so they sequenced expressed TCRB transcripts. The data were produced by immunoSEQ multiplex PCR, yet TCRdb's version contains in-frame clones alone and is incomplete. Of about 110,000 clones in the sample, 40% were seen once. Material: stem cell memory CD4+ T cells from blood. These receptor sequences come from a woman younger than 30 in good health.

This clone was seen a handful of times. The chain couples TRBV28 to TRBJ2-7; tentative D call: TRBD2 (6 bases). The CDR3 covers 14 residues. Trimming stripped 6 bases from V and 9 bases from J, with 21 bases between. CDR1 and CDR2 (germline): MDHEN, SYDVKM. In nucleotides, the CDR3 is TGTGCCAGCAGGGGGACTCTAGCTGCCCCCCGGCAGTACTTC. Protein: CASRGTLAAPRQYF.

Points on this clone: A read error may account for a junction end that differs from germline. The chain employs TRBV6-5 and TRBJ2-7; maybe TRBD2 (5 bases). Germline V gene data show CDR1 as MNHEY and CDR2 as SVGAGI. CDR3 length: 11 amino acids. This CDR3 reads CASKVGLSADF. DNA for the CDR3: TGTGCCAGCAAAGTTGGTCTCTCAGCGGACTTC.

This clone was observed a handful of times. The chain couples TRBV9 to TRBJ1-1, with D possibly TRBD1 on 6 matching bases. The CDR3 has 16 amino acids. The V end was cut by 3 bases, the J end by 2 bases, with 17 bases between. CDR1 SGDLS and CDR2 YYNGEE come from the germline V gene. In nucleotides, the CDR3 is TGTGCCAGCAGCGGAGGGGGTGGGGTATCAAACACTGAAGCTTTCTTT. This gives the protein CASSGGGGVSNTEAFF.

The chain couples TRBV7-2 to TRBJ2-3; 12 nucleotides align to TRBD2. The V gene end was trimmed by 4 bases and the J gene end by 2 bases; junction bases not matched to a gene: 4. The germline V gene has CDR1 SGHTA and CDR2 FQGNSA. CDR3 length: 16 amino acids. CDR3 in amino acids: CASSSGLAGYTDTQYF. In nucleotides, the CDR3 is TGTGCCAGCAGCTCCGGACTAGCGGGATACACAGATACGCAGTATTTT.

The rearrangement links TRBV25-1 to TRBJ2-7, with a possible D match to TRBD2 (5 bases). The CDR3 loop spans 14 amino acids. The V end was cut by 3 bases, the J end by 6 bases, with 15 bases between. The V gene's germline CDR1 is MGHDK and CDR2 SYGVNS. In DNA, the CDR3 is TGTGCCAGCAGTGAGGATCGGGGTCTGGGCGAGCAGTACTTC. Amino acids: CASSEDRGLGEQYF.

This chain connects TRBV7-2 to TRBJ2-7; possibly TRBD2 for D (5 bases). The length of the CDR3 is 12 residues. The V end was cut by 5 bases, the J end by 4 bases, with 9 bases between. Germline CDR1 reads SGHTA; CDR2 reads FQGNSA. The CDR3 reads CASSRSGYEQYF. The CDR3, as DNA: TGTGCCAGCAGCCGCTCGGGATACGAGCAGTACTTC.

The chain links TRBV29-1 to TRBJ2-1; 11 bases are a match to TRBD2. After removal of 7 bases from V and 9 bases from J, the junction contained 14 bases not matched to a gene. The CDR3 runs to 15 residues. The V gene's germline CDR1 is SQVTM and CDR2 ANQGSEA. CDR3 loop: CSAKTSGDLWGEQFF. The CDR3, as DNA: TGCAGCGCCAAGACTAGCGGGGACCTTTGGGGTGAGCAGTTCTTC.

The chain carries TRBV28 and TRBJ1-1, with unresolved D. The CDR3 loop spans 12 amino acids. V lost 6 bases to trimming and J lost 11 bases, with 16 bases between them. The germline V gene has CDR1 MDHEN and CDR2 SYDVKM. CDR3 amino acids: CASRADSRRAFF. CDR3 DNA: TGTGCCAGCAGGGCCGACTCTAGGCGGGCTTTCTTT.